This T cell receptor (beta chain) was sequenced during a study of neoadjuvant anti-PD-1 for oral cavity cancer. This sample's time point: after neoadjuvant nivolumab, at surgical resection. On this clone: Antigen unknown.

Broader study findings: Expansion of preexisting intratumoral clones was suggested to aid response.

The CDR3 runs 18 residues. With V trimmed by 6 bases and J by 9 bases, 21 bases remained unmatched. Germline-derived CDR1 and CDR2 are MRHNA and SNTAGT. TCRdb's copy holds only in-frame clones and misses some; the assay was immunoSEQ multiplex PCR. The data hold tens of thousands of clones, with under 45% observed a single time. The receptor's source is a person aged 35-79 years with oral cavity squamous cell carcinoma. The specimen was tumor tissue, collected after nivolumab (anti-PD-1) treatment. The rearrangement joins TRBV6-4 to TRBJ1-5, with 9 nucleotides matching TRBD1. The DNA of the CDR3 is TGTGCCAGCAGACAGACAGCCCGGGACAGGGACAACCTGCGGCCCCAGCATTTT. Its translation is CASRQTARDRDNLRPQHF.